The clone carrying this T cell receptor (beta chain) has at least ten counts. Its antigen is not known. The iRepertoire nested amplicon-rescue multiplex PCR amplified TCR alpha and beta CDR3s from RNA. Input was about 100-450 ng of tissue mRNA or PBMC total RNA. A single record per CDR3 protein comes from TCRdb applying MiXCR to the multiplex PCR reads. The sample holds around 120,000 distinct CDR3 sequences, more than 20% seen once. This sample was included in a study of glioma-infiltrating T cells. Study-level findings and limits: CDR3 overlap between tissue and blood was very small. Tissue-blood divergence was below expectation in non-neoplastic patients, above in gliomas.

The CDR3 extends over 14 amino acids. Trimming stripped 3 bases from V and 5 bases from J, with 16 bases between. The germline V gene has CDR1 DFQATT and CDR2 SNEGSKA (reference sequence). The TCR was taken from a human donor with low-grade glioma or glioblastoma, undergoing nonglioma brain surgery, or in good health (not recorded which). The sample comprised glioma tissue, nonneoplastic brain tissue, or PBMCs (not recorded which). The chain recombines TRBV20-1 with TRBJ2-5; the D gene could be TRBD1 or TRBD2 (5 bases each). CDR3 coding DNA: TGCAGTGCTAGGCGTGGGGCGACGGGGGAGACCCAGTACTTC. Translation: CSARRGATGETQYF.